Each of the 18 T cell receptor beta chains below was sequenced from the same sample in a study of blood T cells in healthy people across ages. Alongside a J-beta primer mix, a sample-barcoded 5' primer served in a second PCR lasting roughly 7 to 11 cycles. TCRdb analysed the 5' RACE reads with MiXCR anew, one entry per CDR3 protein. The repertoire consists of around 580,000 distinct CDR3 sequences, with more than 45% occurring once and the leading ten covering 20% to 25%. Input material: blood. The receptor set was obtained from a man aged 80 or over in good health.

The chain uses TRBV6-5 and TRBJ2-1; the D is unclear. V dropped 7 bases and J dropped 6 bases, with 13 bases sitting between them. This CDR3 contains 13 residues. From germline, CDR1 is MNHEY and CDR2 SVGAGI. Here the CDR3 reads CASNAPNRNEQFF. The DNA for the CDR3 is TGTGCCAGCAATGCTCCCAACCGCAATGAGCAGTTCTTC.

This clonotype was counted at least ten times. The chain links TRBV6-6 to TRBJ1-2; TRBD1 is a possible D gene (5 bases). The CDR3 sequence is 14 residues long. The V gene lost 0 bases and the J gene lost 8 bases, with 13 bases spanning the gap. Per the germline V gene, CDR1 is MNHNY and CDR2 is SVGAGI (reference sequence). In DNA form, the CDR3 reads TGTGCCAGCAGTTACTCCCTAGGGACGGAGGGCTACACCTTC. It specifies CASSYSLGTEGYTF.

The chain carries TRBV30 and TRBJ2-5, with D unresolved. The CDR3 contains 12 residues. The ends were cut back, 2 bases at V and 5 bases at J, with 9 bases in the middle. Germline V lookup: CDR1 GTSNPN, CDR2 SVGIG (reference sequence). DNA of the CDR3: TGTGCCTGGAGTTCGGCGCGTGAGACCCAGTACTTC. It specifies CAWSSARETQYF. Complete variable domain (other parts from reference TRBV30 and TRBJ2-5): SQTIHQWPATLVQPVGSPLSLECTVEGTSNPNLYWYRQAAGRGLQLLFYSVGIGQISSEVPQNLSASRPQDRQFILSSKKLLLSDSGFYLCAWSSARETQYFGPGTRLLVL.

The CDR3 spells CASSVARQGDGEQYF. In DNA, the CDR3 is TGTGCCAGCAGCGTAGCCCGACAGGGGGACGGCGAGCAGTACTTC. This chain joins TRBV9 and TRBJ2-7, with 9 bases aligning to TRBD1. The V segment lost 0 bases and the J segment 6 bases; nucleotides outside the gene matches: 7. CDR1 and CDR2 (germline): SGDLS, YYNGEE. This CDR3 is built from 15 residues. The full variable domain, its missing parts supplied by reference TRBV9 and TRBJ2-7, is DSGVTQTPKHLITATGQRVTLRCSPRSGDLSVYWYQQSLDQGLQFLIQYYNGEERAKGNILERFSAQQFPDLHSELNLSSLELGDSALYFCASSVARQGDGEQYFGPGTRLTVT.

This clonotype was picked up many times. The chain is built from TRBV6-1 and TRBJ2-1; 8 nucleotides line up with TRBD1. With V trimmed by 6 bases and J by 1 base, 17 bases remained unmatched. This CDR3 is 19 amino acids long. Germline V gives CDR1 MNHNS, CDR2 SASEGT. The chain's CDR3 is CASSRKLHLTGDSYNEQFF. In DNA, the CDR3 is TGTGCCAGCAGCAGAAAGTTACACCTGACAGGGGATTCCTACAATGAGCAGTTCTTC.

This chain connects TRBV7-9 to TRBJ2-7; D possibly corresponds to TRBD2 (5 bases). The J call is uncertain, as TRBJ2-5 better fits the DNA end. CDR1 and CDR2 (germline): SEHNR, FQNEAQ (reference sequence). This CDR3 has 15 amino acids. Here the CDR3 reads CASSLEGRGQETQYF. CDR3 DNA: TGTGCCAGCAGCTTAGAGGGTCGGGGCCAAGAGACCCAGTACTTC.

This chain uses TRBV28 with TRBJ2-5; D gene ambiguous. Per germline, CDR1 MDHEN and CDR2 SYDVKM. Trimming removed 6 bases at V and 11 bases at J, with 13 bases between. This CDR3 contains 11 residues. CDR3 bases: TGTGCCAGCAGCACATCGTCCGGGCAGTACTTC. Translation gives CASSTSSGQYF.

The chain has TRBV20-1 and TRBJ2-3; 8 positions match TRBD2. V lost 3 bases to trimming and J lost 4 bases; unmatched junction nucleotides: 9. The CDR3 loop spans 15 amino acids. Germline V gene data show CDR1 as DFQATT and CDR2 as SNEGSKA (reference sequence). The CDR3 is CSASPSSGSPDTQYF. The CDR3 DNA follows: TGCAGTGCTAGCCCCTCTAGCGGGTCCCCAGATACGCAGTATTTT.

This clonotype has at least ten counts. CDR3 bases: TGCAGTGCTAGAGTTGGCAGCTACGAGCAGTACTTC. Translating gives CSARVGSYEQYF. This chain connects TRBV20-1 to TRBJ2-7; D not certain. V lost 1 base and J lost 3, with 7 bases in between. In germline, CDR1 is DFQATT, CDR2 SNEGSKA (reference sequence). The CDR3 consists of 12 residues.

This clonotype was recorded a few times. This chain joins TRBV24-1 and TRBJ1-1; 8 bases are shared with TRBD1. The germline V gene encodes CDR1 KGHDR and CDR2 SFDVKD. Trimming took 10 bases from V and 5 from J; bases not matched to a gene: 5. The CDR3 totals 12 residues. CDR3 bases: TGTGCCACGACAGGGGCCGGAACTGAAGCTTTCTTT. This codes for CATTGAGTEAFF.

The V and J genes are TRBV7-9 and TRBJ2-1, with D tentatively TRBD1 or TRBD2 (5 bases each). CDR1 and CDR2 from the germline V gene are SEHNR and FQNEAQ (reference sequence). V lost 4 bases to trimming and J lost 8 bases, with 27 bases between them. The CDR3 totals 18 residues. This CDR3 reads CASSSPLGVGSPGHEQFF. CDR3 in DNA: TGTGCCAGCAGCTCCCCCTTAGGTGTGGGCTCCCCGGGGCATGAGCAGTTCTTC.

This clonotype was counted only a few times. The rearrangement links TRBV6-1 to TRBJ1-2; 7 bases match TRBD1. Germline V gene data show CDR1 as MNHNS and CDR2 as SASEGT. With 3 bases clipped from V and 4 bases from J, the junction kept 11 bases outside the gene matches. The CDR3 is 16 residues long. CDR3 amino acids: CASSETLRDSTYGYTF. The DNA for the CDR3 is TGTGCCAGCAGTGAGACTCTTCGGGACAGCACCTATGGCTACACCTTC.

The chain has TRBV20-1 and TRBJ2-1; TRBD2 matches 9 bases. CDR1 is DFQATT, CDR2 SNEGSKA, per germline (reference sequence). The CDR3 has 14 amino acids. With 3 bases clipped from V and 3 bases from J, the junction kept 3 bases outside the gene matches. CDR3 sequence: CSARGGRGYNEQFF. CDR3 in DNA: TGCAGTGCTAGGGGCGGGAGGGGCTACAATGAGCAGTTCTTC.

V is TRBV20-1 and J is TRBJ2-3; 9 bases are shared with TRBD2. With 7 bases clipped from V and 1 base from J, the junction kept 3 bases outside the gene matches. The germline gives CDR1 DFQATT, CDR2 SNEGSKA (reference sequence). The CDR3 is 13 residues long. The CDR3 is CSEGGRGTDTQYF. As DNA, the CDR3 is TGCAGTGAAGGCGGGAGGGGCACAGATACGCAGTATTTT.

This clonotype was counted ten times or more. The V call is TRBV4-3, the J call TRBJ2-1, with TRBD2 matching over 15 bases. This CDR3 comprises 15 residues. The junction had 3 bases not matched to a gene; V was cut back by 4 bases and J by 8 bases. Germline assignment: CDR1 LGHNA and CDR2 YSLEER. CDR3 sequence reads: CASSRGLAGGDEQFF. The CDR3 DNA reads as TGCGCCAGCAGCCGTGGACTAGCGGGAGGGGATGAGCAGTTCTTC.

The V and J genes are TRBV12-3 or TRBV12-4 and TRBJ2-1; D is possibly TRBD1 (7 bases). CDR3 length equals 14 residues. V shed 11 bases and J shed 5 bases, with 19 bases lying between them. CDR3 protein: CAGGGTAPNNEQFF. CDR3 nucleotides: TGTGCCGGTGGGGGGACAGCACCGAACAATGAGCAGTTCTTC.

The rearrangement uses TRBV24-1 and TRBJ2-5, with D possibly TRBD1 on 6 matching bases. CDR1 is KGHDR and CDR2 is SFDVKD in the germline V gene. V was shortened by 8 bases and J by 0 bases, with 12 bases between the two germline ends. This CDR3 has 14 residues. The CDR3 DNA reads TGTGCCACCAATGGGACACTGTACCAAGAGACCCAGTACTTC. This gives the protein CATNGTLYQETQYF.

CDR3 nucleotide sequence: TGCAGTGCTAGGAAGGGGGGGAATCAAGGTCAGCCCCAGCATTTT. This translates into CSARKGGNQGQPQHF. This rearrangement joins TRBV20-1 to TRBJ1-5; D is possibly TRBD1 (6 bases). This CDR3 is built from 15 residues. Germline assignment: CDR1 DFQATT and CDR2 SNEGSKA (reference sequence). V gave up 3 bases and J gave up 6 bases, with 18 bases separating them.